These T cell receptor beta chains were read from a single sample in a study of blood T cell repertoires in COVID-19. Only in-frame clones appear in the TCRdb table, and some are missing; sequencing was by immunoSEQ multiplex PCR. The repertoire consists of over 55,000 clones, with 91% occurring once and the leading ten covering 2% to 2.5%. The sample taken for sequencing was peripheral blood. These receptors were taken from a man in his 60s with acute or convalescent COVID-19. The conserved cysteine and the conserved F or W are not part of the CDR3 here.

TRBV28,TRBJ2-5,ASTGGTSGTAETQY
TRBV27,TRBJ1-2,ASSTTGDLYGYT
TRBV2,TRBJ1-5,ATQSGQGVRDQPQH
TRBV28,TRBJ2-4,ASSALALEGNIQY
TRBV2,TRBJ1-5,ASSLGGGYQPQH
TRBV10-3,TRBJ2-3,AISETSGRPADTQY
TRBV11-3,TRBJ2-1,ASSPGNDRDSYNEQF
TRBV6-2/TRBV6-3,TRBJ2-7,ASSRYGGSSSYEQY
TRBV2,TRBJ2-1,AMGDSPADEQF
TRBV18,TRBJ1-3,ARSSTNRQDSGNTIY
TRBV10-3,TRBJ2-1,AISGGGSSGNEQF
TRBV6-2/TRBV6-3,TRBJ2-3,ASSHSSGTDTQY
TRBV19,TRBJ2-2,ASSTSSWLAHTGELF
TRBV6-1,TRBJ1-2,ASSEAQGAVGGYT
TRBV6-6,TRBJ2-7,ASRGGAVSYEQY
TRBV4-2,TRBJ1-2,ASTLDRGAARGYT
TRBV7-9,TRBJ1-1,ASSQADRVGGNTEAF
TRBV15,TRBJ1-5,ATSLSGGASQPQH
TRBV30,TRBJ2-7,AWSTAGDPYEQY
TRBV11-2,TRBJ2-3,ASSLGLYTDTQY